Below are 11 T cell receptor beta chains sequenced from a single sample in a study of molecular identifiers for immune sequencing clone quantification. MiXCR, run by TCRdb on the PCR reads, gives a single entry per CDR3 protein. The sample contains about 68,000 distinct CDR3 sequences, 15% to 20% of which appear only once. The sequenced material came from naive CD8+ T cells from blood, with Jurkat cell RNA spiked in. Subset given: FACS-sorted CD8+CD4-CCR7+CD45RA+ naive T cells. The receptors come from a human donor in good health. Some libraries in this study had Jurkat cell RNA spiked in.

This clonotype was detected many times. The chain employs TRBV4-1 and TRBJ2-1; D might be TRBD2 (6 bases). The germline V and J ends were trimmed by 1 base and 4 bases, with 14 bases remaining between them. The CDR3 runs to 16 residues. Germline V gene sequence: CDR1 MGHRA, CDR2 YSYEKL. CDR3 in amino acids: CASSQGPGLGYNEQFF. In nucleotides, the CDR3 is TGCGCCAGCAGCCAAGGACCGGGACTCGGATACAATGAGCAGTTCTTC.

This clonotype was seen repeatedly, ten times or more. This chain links TRBV27 with TRBJ1-6, with D uncertain. Germline assignment: CDR1 MNHEY and CDR2 SMNVEV (reference sequence). V lost 6 bases to trimming and J lost 9 bases, with 15 bases between them. The length of the CDR3 is 14 residues. The CDR3 is CASSPIPLGSPLHF. The CDR3 coding sequence is TGTGCCAGCAGCCCTATCCCTCTTGGTTCACCCCTCCACTTT.

This clonotype was counted at least ten times. The chain is built from TRBV7-2 and TRBJ1-2; D gene uncertain. Germline V CDR1 and CDR2: SGHTA, FQGNSA. V dropped 5 bases and J dropped 6 bases, with 22 bases sitting between them. The CDR3 runs 16 residues. The CDR3 DNA follows: TGTGCCAGCAGCCTGGCACAGCTTAATTGGTTGAATGGCTACACCTTC. It specifies CASSLAQLNWLNGYTF.

This clonotype was recorded many times. This chain joins TRBV19 and TRBJ2-7; 9 bases line up with TRBD1. CDR3 size: 14 residues. Germline CDR1 LNHDA, CDR2 SQIVND (reference sequence). Trimming removed 5 bases from V and 6 bases from J; junction bases left unmatched: 8. The DNA for the CDR3 is TGTGCCAGTAGTTTTGGACAGGGGACTCGCGAGCAGTACTTC. Translation gives CASSFGQGTREQYF.

This rearrangement joins TRBV27 to TRBJ2-7; no clear D. Trimming stripped 1 base from V and 1 base from J, with 8 bases between. The CDR3 loop spans 14 amino acids. CDR1 MNHEY and CDR2 SMNVEV come from the germline V gene (reference sequence). CDR3 residues: CASSLLSESYEQYF. CDR3 in DNA: TGTGCCAGCAGTTTATTGTCGGAGTCCTACGAGCAGTACTTC.

This clonotype appeared many times. The rearrangement uses TRBV7-8 and TRBJ2-5, with D perhaps TRBD1 or TRBD2 (6 bases each). The CDR3 covers 14 residues. The V and J ends lost 0 bases and 4 bases respectively, with 9 bases between them. CDR1 and CDR2 from the germline V gene are SGHVS and FQNEAQ. The CDR3 coding sequence is TGTGCCAGCAGCTTAGCAGGGGGGATAGAGACCCAGTACTTC. This gives the protein CASSLAGGIETQYF.

This clonotype was counted ten times or more. V and J are TRBV27 and TRBJ2-2, with TRBD1 matching over 8 bases. V gave up 2 bases and J gave up 7 bases; unmatched junction bases: 6. Germline CDR1 MNHEY, CDR2 SMNVEV (reference sequence). This CDR3 is built from 15 residues. In DNA form, the CDR3 reads TGTGCCAGCAGTTTAGGCAGGGGGCAAGGCGGGGAGCTGTTTTTT. Residues: CASSLGRGQGGELFF.

V and J are TRBV24-1 and TRBJ2-7, with 9 nucleotides matching TRBD1. Germline CDR1 is KGHDR and CDR2 is SFDVKD. The CDR3 totals 14 residues. With V trimmed by 3 bases and J by 3 bases, 2 bases remained unmatched. The CDR3 region is CATSDGTGLYEQYF. The CDR3, as DNA: TGTGCCACCAGTGATGGGACAGGGCTCTACGAGCAGTACTTC.

This rearrangement joins TRBV28 to TRBJ2-7, with TRBD1 matching over 7 bases. Losses at the gene ends were 6 bases for V and 3 bases for J; bases not matched to a gene: 14. Per the germline V gene, CDR1 is MDHEN and CDR2 is SYDVKM. The CDR3 runs to 16 residues. CDR3 sequence reads: CASSPTHRGWDYEQYF. The DNA for the CDR3 is TGTGCCAGCAGCCCCACTCACAGGGGTTGGGACTACGAGCAGTACTTC.

In its sample, this clonotype was seen many times. The J gene is TRBJ1-1, the V gene TRBV7-9, with D perhaps matching TRBD1 (5 bases). Germline CDR1 SEHNR, CDR2 FQNEAQ (reference sequence). This CDR3 is built from 17 residues. Trimming took off 10 bases at V and 4 bases at J, with 28 bases between the two ends. The CDR3 DNA sequence: TGTGCCACGCTGGTGGGCAGGGAAGAGTATTTAGGCACTGAAGCTTTCTTT. Its protein product is CATLVGREEYLGTEAFF.

This clonotype was counted a few times. This may be a read error: a much more frequent sequence differs by one nucleotide. The gene calls are TRBV7-3 and TRBJ2-7; 9 bases match TRBD2. V lost 5 bases, J lost 6 bases, and 11 bases stayed unmatched. The CDR3 has 15 residues. Germline V CDR1 and CDR2: SGHTA, FQGTGA. In nucleotides, the CDR3 is TGTGCCAGCAGCGCAACTGGCGGGAGGGCCTCCGAGCAGTACTTC. Translated, it gives CASSATGGRASEQYF.